Listed below are T cell receptor beta chains from one sample, sequenced in a study of T-cell reconstitution after alpha-beta-depleted transplantation in children. TCRdb called the PCR reads again in MiXCR, with one record for every CDR3 protein. The sample holds just over 950,000 distinct CDR3 sequences, roughly 29% seen once. Sequencing was performed on PBMCs, mostly from graft donor cells, taken 360 days after TCRalphabeta/CD19-depleted stem cell transplant. The receptors come from a boy younger than two who had a stem cell transplant for SCID, so the T cells may come from the graft donor. Both conserved end residues are part of each CDR3. A D gene is named only where the DNA matches it firmly. Rows may omit the clone size; those that give it use once, few, many or a size class.

cdr3_length	j_call	d_call	v_call	clone_size	cdr3_nt	cdr3_aa
12	TRBJ2-7	-	TRBV12-3/TRBV12-4	-	TGTGCCAGCAGTGCGGTCTTGTACGAGCAGTACTTC	CASSAVLYEQYF
19	TRBJ2-1	TRBD1	TRBV5-1	many	TGCGCCAGCAACCCGGTTGGAGGTAGGGTGACAGGGCTCTACAATGAGCAGTTCTTC	CASNPVGGRVTGLYNEQFF
12	TRBJ2-1	-	TRBV7-9	-	TGTGCCAGCAGCTTAACGTACGATGAGCAGTTCTTC	CASSLTYDEQFF
13	TRBJ2-7	-	TRBV5-1	-	TGCGCCAGCAAAGGACCGAATCTCTACGAGCAGTACTTC	CASKGPNLYEQYF
14	TRBJ2-5	-	TRBV6-2/TRBV6-3	-	TGTGCCAGCAGTTACATAGCGGCCCAAGAGACCCAGTACTTC	CASSYIAAQETQYF
16	TRBJ2-2	TRBD1	TRBV6-1	-	TGTGCCAGCAGTCGACCACAGGGACAGGCCGCCGGGGAGCTGTTTTTT	CASSRPQGQAAGELFF
17	TRBJ2-1	-	TRBV4-1	-	TGCGCCAGCAGCCAAGAGGACGGCGGAAACCTCTACAATGAGCAGTTCTTC	CASSQEDGGNLYNEQFF
17	TRBJ2-5	TRBD2	TRBV27	few	TGTGCCAGCAGTTTACTCCAGACTAGCGGGGGGTCGGGGACCCAGTACTTC	CASSLLQTSGGSGTQYF
15	TRBJ2-2	TRBD1	TRBV12-3/TRBV12-4	-	TGTGCCAGCAGAGCCGGGACAGGGGTTAGAGGGGAGCTGTTTTTT	CASRAGTGVRGELFF
15	TRBJ2-7	TRBD1	TRBV12-3/TRBV12-4	few	TGTGCCAGCAGCCCCCAGGACAGGAATTCCTACGAGCAGTACTTC	CASSPQDRNSYEQYF
13	TRBJ2-6	-	TRBV15	-	TGTGCTATCCGACGGACTGGGGCCAACGTCCTGACTTTC	CAIRRTGANVLTF
16	TRBJ2-7	-	TRBV20-1	-	TGCAGTGCTAGAGATGGGTCCGGCAGGGGAGCCTACGAGCAGTACTTC	CSARDGSGRGAYEQYF
16	TRBJ2-1	TRBD2	TRBV9	few	TGTGCCAGCAGCGAGATAGCGGGGGGGCCAGTAAATGAGCAGTTCTTC	CASSEIAGGPVNEQFF
16	TRBJ2-1	-	TRBV18	few	TGTGCCAGCTCACCACCAAAGATGGCCGGTTACAATGAGCAGTTCTTC	CASSPPKMAGYNEQFF